Detailed here is one T cell receptor beta chain. This entry comes from a study of multiple sclerosis patients with progressive multifocal leukoencephalopathy. Synthetic inline TR CDR3 controls covering all V-J pairings were spiked into each PCR. Clones were read by immunoSEQ multiplex PCR, and TCRdb kept only the in-frame ones, dropping some. Here the sample spans 30,000 or so clones, more than 70% being singletons. With 6 bases clipped from V and 0 bases from J, the junction kept 9 bases outside the gene matches. Germline V gene data show CDR1 as LNHNV and CDR2 as YYDKDF (reference sequence). The CDR3 totals 16 residues. Regarding time point: time of PML onset. All PML patients were female, and all patients had earlier interferon beta. T3 blood samples were collected at the time of PML onset.

This sequence originates from a woman in her twenties or thirties with progressive multifocal leukoencephalopathy. Sequencing was performed on PBMCs, taken from a patient treated with natalizumab. V usage is TRBV15 and J usage is TRBJ1-1, with TRBD1 matching 8 bases. The CDR3 nucleotides are TGTGCCACCAGTCGACCGGGACAGGAAATGAACACTGAAGCTTTCTTT. Amino acid sequence: CATSRPGQEMNTEAFF.